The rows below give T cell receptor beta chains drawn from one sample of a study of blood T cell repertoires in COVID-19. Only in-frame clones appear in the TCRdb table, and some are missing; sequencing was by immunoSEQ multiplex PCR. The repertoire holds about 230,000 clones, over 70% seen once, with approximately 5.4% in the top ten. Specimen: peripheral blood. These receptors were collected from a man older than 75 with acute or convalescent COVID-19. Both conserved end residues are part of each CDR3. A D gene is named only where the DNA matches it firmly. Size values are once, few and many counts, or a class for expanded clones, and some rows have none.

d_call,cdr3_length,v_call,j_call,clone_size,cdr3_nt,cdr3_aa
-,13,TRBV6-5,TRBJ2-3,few,TGTGCCAGCAGTTCCGACTTCACAGATACGCAGTATTTT,CASSSDFTDTQYF
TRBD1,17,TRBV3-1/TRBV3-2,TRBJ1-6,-,TGTGCCAGCAGCCAAGGGGCGCAGGGGGTGCGTAATTCACCCCTCCACTTT,CASSQGAQGVRNSPLHF
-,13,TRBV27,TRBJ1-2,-,TGTGCCAGCAGTTTCAGGCCCAGGGATGGCTACACCTTC,CASSFRPRDGYTF
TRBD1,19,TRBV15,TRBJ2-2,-,TGTGCCACCAGCAGACCTGGCCGAGGGACAGGGGGCAACGTGGGGGAGCTGTTTTTT,CATSRPGRGTGGNVGELFF
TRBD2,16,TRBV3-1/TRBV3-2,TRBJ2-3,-,TGTGCCAGCAGCCAACAAAGCGGGGGGGGTGCAGATACGCAGTATTTT,CASSQQSGGGADTQYF
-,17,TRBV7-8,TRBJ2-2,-,TGTGCCAGCGGCCCCAAGGAGCGCACACTGGACACCGGGGAGCTGTTTTTT,CASGPKERTLDTGELFF
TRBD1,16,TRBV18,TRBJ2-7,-,TGTGCCAGCTCAGGAAGAGGGACAGTGAGCTCCTACGAGCAGTACTTC,CASSGRGTVSSYEQYF
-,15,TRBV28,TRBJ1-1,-,TGTGCCAGCAGTTTAGCGGGCAGGTTGAACACTGAAGCTTTCTTT,CASSLAGRLNTEAFF
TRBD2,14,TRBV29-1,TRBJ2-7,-,TGCAGCGTTAGGAGCGGGGGCCTCTCATACGAGCAGTACTTC,CSVRSGGLSYEQYF
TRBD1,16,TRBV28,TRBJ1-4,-,TGTGCCAGCAGTTCGACAGGGGGACCGGCTAATGAAAAACTGTTTTTT,CASSSTGGPANEKLFF
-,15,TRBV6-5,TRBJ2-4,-,TGTGCCAGCAGTCGGGACTTCCTAGCCAAAAACATTCAGTACTTC,CASSRDFLAKNIQYF
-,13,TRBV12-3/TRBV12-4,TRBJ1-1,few,TGTGCCAGCAGCTTAGCCATGAACACTGAAGCTTTCTTT,CASSLAMNTEAFF
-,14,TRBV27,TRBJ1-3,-,TGTGCCAGCAGGAAACAGGGCCCTGGAAACACCATATATTTT,CASRKQGPGNTIYF
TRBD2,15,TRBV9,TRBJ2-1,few,TGTGCCAGCAGCGTAGCCGGGACTAGAAATCTTGAGCAGTTCTTC,CASSVAGTRNLEQFF
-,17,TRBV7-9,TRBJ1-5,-,TGTGCCAGCAGCCAAAACTTTGGGAGCTATAGCAATCAGCCCCAGCATTTT,CASSQNFGSYSNQPQHF
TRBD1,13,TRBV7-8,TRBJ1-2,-,TGTGCCAGCAGCCCGGGACAGTCTGGTGGCTACACCTTC,CASSPGQSGGYTF
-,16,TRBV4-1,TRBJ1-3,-,TGCGCCAGCAGCCAAGATCGGTTTGCTTCTACGAACACCATATATTTT,CASSQDRFASTNTIYF
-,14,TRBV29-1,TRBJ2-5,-,TGCAGCGCCTCCCCCGCAGTACCTCAAGAGACCCAGTACTTC,CSASPAVPQETQYF
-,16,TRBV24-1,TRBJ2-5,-,TGTGCCACCAGTGATCCTGGGGGGGACAAGGGGGAGACCCAGTACTTC,CATSDPGGDKGETQYF
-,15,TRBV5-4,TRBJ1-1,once,TGTGCCAGCAGCTTGTCAGGGTTGGCGAACACTGAAGCTTTCTTT,CASSLSGLANTEAFF
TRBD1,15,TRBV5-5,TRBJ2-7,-,TGTGCCAGCAGCTCCCGGGACAGGGACCCCAACGAGCAGTACTTC,CASSSRDRDPNEQYF
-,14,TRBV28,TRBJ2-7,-,TGTGCCAGCAGCCCCGGGGTAGGGACCTACGAGCAGTACTTC,CASSPGVGTYEQYF
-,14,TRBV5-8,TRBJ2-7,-,TGTGCCAGCAGCTTGGGGCGGCTACTCTACGAGCAGTACTTC,CASSLGRLLYEQYF
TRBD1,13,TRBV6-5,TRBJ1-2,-,TGTGCCACCTGGGACAGGGGGCGGGGCGGCTACACCTTC,CATWDRGRGGYTF
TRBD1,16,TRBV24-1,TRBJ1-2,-,TGTGCCACCAGTGATGGTGGACAGGGAGTTAACTATGGCTACACCTTC,CATSDGGQGVNYGYTF
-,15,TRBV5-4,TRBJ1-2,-,TGTGCCAGCAGCGTCCCCCAGGGTGGCAACTATGGCTACACCTTC,CASSVPQGGNYGYTF
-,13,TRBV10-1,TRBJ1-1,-,TGCGCCAGCAGTGAAACGGGTTACACTGAAGCTTTCTTT,CASSETGYTEAFF
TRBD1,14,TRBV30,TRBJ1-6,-,TGTGCCTGGAGTGTACAGGGGGGCTCTTCACCCCTCCACTTT,CAWSVQGGSSPLHF
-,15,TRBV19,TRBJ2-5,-,TGTGCCAGTCGAGTTGGGTTGACAGAACAAGAGACCCAGTACTTC,CASRVGLTEQETQYF
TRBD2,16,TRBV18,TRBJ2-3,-,TGTGCCAGCTCACTAAATAGCGGGGGCGGCACAGATACGCAGTATTTT,CASSLNSGGGTDTQYF
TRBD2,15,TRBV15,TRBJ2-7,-,TGTGCCACCAGCCGGGCGGGGGGGAGCGGGTACGAGCAGTACTTC,CATSRAGGSGYEQYF
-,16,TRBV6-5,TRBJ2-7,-,TGTGCCAGCAGTTACGAGGGGGGAGCGGGGTCCTACGAGCAGTACTTC,CASSYEGGAGSYEQYF
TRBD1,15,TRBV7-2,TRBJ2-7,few,TGTGCCAGCAGCTTAGTAACAGGGGGGAAGTACGAGCAGTACTTC,CASSLVTGGKYEQYF
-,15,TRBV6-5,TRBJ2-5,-,TGTGCCAGCAGTTACTCGAGGACTCGGGAGGAGACCCAGTACTTC,CASSYSRTREETQYF
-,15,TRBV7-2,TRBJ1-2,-,TGTGCCAGCAGCCCCCAAGGGGGATTGGGCTATGGCTACACCTTC,CASSPQGGLGYGYTF
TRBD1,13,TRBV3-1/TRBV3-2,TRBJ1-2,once,TGTGCCAGCAGCCTACAGGGGGGGGAGGGCTACACCTTC,CASSLQGGEGYTF
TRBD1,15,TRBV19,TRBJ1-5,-,TGTGCCAGCTCCGCCGGGACAGTTAGCAATCAGCCCCAGCATTTT,CASSAGTVSNQPQHF
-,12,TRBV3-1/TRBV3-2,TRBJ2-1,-,TGTGCCAGCAGCCAAGGGTTGGCTGAGCAGTTCTTC,CASSQGLAEQFF
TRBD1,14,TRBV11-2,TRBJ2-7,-,TGTGCCAGCAGCTTACAGGGGGCCTACTACGAGCAGTACTTC,CASSLQGAYYEQYF
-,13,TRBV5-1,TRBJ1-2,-,TGCGCCAGCAGCTTGGGAACAGCCTATGGCTACACCTTC,CASSLGTAYGYTF
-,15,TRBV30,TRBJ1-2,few,TGTGCCTGGAGTAACCCAGGGGAGCGGGGCTATGGCTACACCTTC,CAWSNPGERGYGYTF
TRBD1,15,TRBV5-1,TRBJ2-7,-,TGCGCCAGCAGCTCCCTAGGACAGGGTGTACACGAGCAGTACTTC,CASSSLGQGVHEQYF
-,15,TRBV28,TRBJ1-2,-,TGTGCCAGCAGTTACCCGGGACAAGCTAACTATGGCTACACCTTC,CASSYPGQANYGYTF
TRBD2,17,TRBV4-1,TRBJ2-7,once,TGCGCCAGCAGACCGGGACTAGCGGGAGAGGGAGGCTACGAGCAGTACTTC,CASRPGLAGEGGYEQYF
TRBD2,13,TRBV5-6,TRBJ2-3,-,TGTGCCAGCAGCTTGCGGGAGGTGGATACGCAGTATTTT,CASSLREVDTQYF
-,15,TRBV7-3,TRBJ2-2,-,TGTGCCAGCAGCTTAAGTATAGGGGACACCGGGGAGCTGTTTTTT,CASSLSIGDTGELFF
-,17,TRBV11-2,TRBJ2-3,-,TGTGCCAGCAGCTTGAATCGGGCCCAGCGGCCCGGAGATACGCAGTATTTT,CASSLNRAQRPGDTQYF
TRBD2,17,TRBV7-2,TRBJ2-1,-,TGTGCCAGCAGCTTAGGGGGAAGCGGGAGCTCCTACAATGAGCAGTTCTTC,CASSLGGSGSSYNEQFF
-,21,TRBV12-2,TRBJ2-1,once,TGTGCAAGTCGCTATGGACTAGCGGGAGGGCTCACCTTGTTCTCCTACAATGAGCAGTTCTTC,CASRYGLAGGLTLFSYNEQFF
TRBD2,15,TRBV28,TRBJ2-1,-,TGTGCCAGCAGTTACTCTGGCGGGAGCCCCCAAAGACAGTTCTTC,CASSYSGGSPQRQFF
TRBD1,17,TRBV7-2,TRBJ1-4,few,TGTGCCAGCAGCTTAACCGGGACAGGGGGTTCCCGTGAAAAACTGTTTTTT,CASSLTGTGGSREKLFF
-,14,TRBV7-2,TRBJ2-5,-,TGTGCCAGCAGCCCCGTTGTGGCGGGGGAGACCCAGTACTTC,CASSPVVAGETQYF
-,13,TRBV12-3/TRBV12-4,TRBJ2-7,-,TGTGCCAGCAGGGCAGGGATGGCCTACGAGCAGTACTTC,CASRAGMAYEQYF
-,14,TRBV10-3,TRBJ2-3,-,TGTGCCATCGCACCGGGCGGGTCTTCGGGCACGCAGTATTTT,CAIAPGGSSGTQYF
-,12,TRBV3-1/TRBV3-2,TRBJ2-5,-,TGTGCCAGCAGCCCCATCCAAGAGACCCAGTACTTC,CASSPIQETQYF
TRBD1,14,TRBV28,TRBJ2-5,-,TGTGCCAGCAGCGACAGGGGATTGGAAGAGACCCAGTACTTC,CASSDRGLEETQYF
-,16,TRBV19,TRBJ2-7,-,TGTGCCAGTAGTAACCGCGCGGGGCCTACATCCTACGAGCAGTACTTC,CASSNRAGPTSYEQYF
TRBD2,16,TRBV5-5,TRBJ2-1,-,TGTGCCAGCAGCTTGGTGGCGGGAGGGCCTGTCCATGAGCAGTTCTTC,CASSLVAGGPVHEQFF